This T cell receptor (beta chain) was retrieved from a study of blood T cell repertoires in COVID-19 (dated by TCRdb to 2019 to 2021). In the study overall: Samples covering the acute and convalescent phases of COVID-19 were provided by collaborators in the United States, Italy and Spain. Where HLA class I and class II types were available, the types were taken from metadata supplied by the sample provider, not from assay-based typing. The samples were drawn from two sources: the first 160 participants of the ongoing ImmuneRACE study, and 1,000 to 1,500 subjects contributed by 6 global collaborators. The dataset comprised deeply sampled blood TCRbeta repertoires from subjects exposed to, actively infected with, or recovered from COVID-19. The repertoires were released in a freely available public database meant as a resource for research on the immune response to SARS-CoV-2. The prospective study material was composed of cDNA or gDNA derived from T cells, B-cell-depleted T cells, or PBMCs. Sample metadata almost always included a de-identified subject ID, COVID-19 status, age in years and sex. General findings and caveats noted by the study authors: How much clinical and demographic metadata was included differed by source and by participant, and the metadata was provided uncurated.

The immunoSEQ Assay, a bias-controlled multiplex PCR, was used to amplify TCRbeta CDR3 regions from genomic DNA. In the source study's methods: Nucleated cell counts per sample were estimated from amplification of reference gene primers within the assay. To quantify the absolute abundance of each unique TCRbeta CDR3 rearrangement, sequence reads were collapsed and filtered. For each sample, productive Simpson clonality was calculated as the square root of Simpson's diversity index over productive rearrangements. Held by TCRdb, this immuneACCESS table contains in-frame sequences only and omits some clones. Under half of the omission traces to an unresolved V gene where checked; the cause of the rest is unknown. V and J calls plus clone size are reproduced from that table; the DNA served to infer D and trimming. The sample table shows approximately 210,000 clones, and about nine tenths are seen once. Jointly, the top ten make up approximately 2.4% of the sample.

In the prospective study, participants were about 18 to 89 years old, resided in about two dozen geographic areas of the United States, and were enrolled through a virtual design. To assign participants to cohorts, the prospective study relied on clinical history that participants themselves reported in a screening survey and a study questionnaire. For ImmuneRACE Cohort 3, a participant was defined as recovered based on two consecutive negative NP/OP PCR tests, clearance by a healthcare professional, or resolution of symptoms. In the prospective study, whole blood, serum and a nasopharyngeal or oropharyngeal swab were collected from each participant by mobile phlebotomists. Participants in the prospective study had the option to provide additional blood draws and questionnaires over a 2-month period. Before DNA extraction, blood samples from the prospective study were shipped at room temperature or frozen.

Remarks on this clone: No cognate antigen has been identified for it. Within one base of it there is no much larger clone, and no base qualities were kept.

A distance of 7 bases separates the germline ends of V and J, which lose 3 bases and 1 base respectively. From its cysteine to its phenylalanine, the CDR3 spans 13 amino acids. Only the CDR3 part of the read is kept: 39 bases, read in frame from the first base. The germline V gene provides CDR1 SGDLS and CDR2 YYNGEE. Sequencing was performed on PBMCs or T cells enriched from blood (not recorded which). The rearrangement joined TRBV9 to TRBJ1-1; a confident D gene designation cannot be given. The TCR sequence derives from a woman aged 25 to 39 who had recovered from COVID-19. CDR3 protein: CASSATSNTEAFF. The sequenced DNA: TGTGCCAGCAGCGCAACATCGAACACTGAAGCTTTCTTT.